These T cell receptor beta chains were read from a single sample in a study of PD-1 blockade in classical Hodgkin lymphoma. TCRdb's copy holds only in-frame clones and misses some; the assay was immunoSEQ multiplex PCR. The profile shows approximately 39,000 clones, 70% to 85% of them singletons. Material: peripheral blood mononuclear cells (PBMCs), obtained before the fourth cycle of nivolumab. These receptors all come from a human donor with classical Hodgkin lymphoma. CDR3s include the opening cysteine and the closing phenylalanine or tryptophan. D genes are given only for firm matches. Where a row states a size, it is once, few, many or the class of an expanded clone; other rows omit it.

-	-	TRBJ1-3	TRBV7-8	TGTGCCAGCAGCTTAGCCTATAAGAGCTCTGGAAACACCATATATTTT	CASSLAYKSSGNTIYF
-	TRBD1	TRBJ2-5	TRBV5-4	TGTGCCAGCAGCTTGAGGACAGGGTGGCAAGAGACCCAGTACTTC	CASSLRTGWQETQYF
-	-	TRBJ1-1	TRBV19	TGTGCCAGTAGTACCCCCTCTACAGGGTTGGTCACTGAAGCTTTCTTT	CASSTPSTGLVTEAFF
-	-	TRBJ1-4	TRBV30	TGTGCCTGGGCCAGGGGAGACGAAAAACTGTTTTTT	CAWARGDEKLFF
-	TRBD1	TRBJ1-1	TRBV7-9	TGTGCCAGCAGCTTTGGGACAGGGAATTGGGGCCTCACTGAAGCTTTCTTT	CASSFGTGNWGLTEAFF
-	-	TRBJ1-3	TRBV11-2	TGTGCCAGCAGCTTAGGGACTAGCTCTGGAAACACCATATATTTT	CASSLGTSSGNTIYF
-	-	TRBJ1-5	TRBV2	TGTGCCAGCAGTGAATTGGGGGGTCGTAGCAATCAGCCCCAGCATTTT	CASSELGGRSNQPQHF
medium-sized	TRBD2	TRBJ2-1	TRBV2	TGTGCCAGCAGTGAGGGGCTAGCGGAAAAGGCAGAGAATGAGCAGTTCTTC	CASSEGLAEKAENEQFF
-	-	TRBJ2-1	TRBV4-1	TGCGCCAGCAGCCAAGCGGGGGGCCTTAACAATGAGCAGTTCTTC	CASSQAGGLNNEQFF
-	-	TRBJ2-2	TRBV6-4	TGTGCCAGCAGTGACACGAACAGGGTTGGCGGGGAGCTGTTTTTT	CASSDTNRVGGELFF
-	-	TRBJ1-1	TRBV14	TGTGCCAGCAGCCAAGAAACCGTGACTGAAGCTTTCTTT	CASSQETVTEAFF
few	-	TRBJ2-7	TRBV19	TGTGCCAGTAGCCCAGATGGGGGGCCTGGGCAGTACTTC	CASSPDGGPGQYF
once	-	TRBJ1-2	TRBV6-1	TGTGCCAGCACCTCGGGCGGTGGCTACACCTTC	CASTSGGGYTF
-	-	TRBJ2-4	TRBV27	TGTGCCAGCAGTTTATTTGGGGGACTCAAAAACATTCAGTACTTC	CASSLFGGLKNIQYF
few	TRBD1	TRBJ1-1	TRBV19	TGTGCCAGTAGTACCCCCGGGACAGGGCTGAACACTGAAGCTTTCTTT	CASSTPGTGLNTEAFF
-	-	TRBJ2-7	TRBV19	TGTGCCAGTACCCCCCCGGGTCCACCCTACGAGCAGTACTTC	CASTPPGPPYEQYF
-	-	TRBJ2-3	TRBV9	TGTGCCAGCAGCGTAGCTGGATACACAGATACGCAGTATTTT	CASSVAGYTDTQYF
-	-	TRBJ1-5	TRBV4-1	TGCGCCAGCAGCCATCCAGGCAGTTCCAATCAGCCCCAGCATTTT	CASSHPGSSNQPQHF
-	TRBD1	TRBJ1-1	TRBV5-1	TGCGCCAGCAGCTTGGAGGGACAGAGTTTAAAAGCTTTCTTT	CASSLEGQSLKAFF
-	-	TRBJ1-2	TRBV5-6	TGTGCCAGCAGCCTGCCAGGGATTAGCTATGGCTACACCTTC	CASSLPGISYGYTF
-	TRBD2	TRBJ2-3	TRBV6-5	TGTGCCAGCAGTAAGCGGGGGTTAGACACAGATACGCAGTATTTT	CASSKRGLDTDTQYF
-	-	TRBJ2-3	TRBV7-2	TGTGCCAGCAGCCCCCACGGCGGGGCTGGCACAGATACGCAGTATTTT	CASSPHGGAGTDTQYF
-	TRBD1	TRBJ1-5	TRBV28	TGTGCCAGCAGTTTAAGGACAGGGAATCAGCCCCAGCATTTT	CASSLRTGNQPQHF
-	TRBD1	TRBJ2-5	TRBV14	TGTGCCAGCAGCCAAGATGGACAGGCTTGGCAGACCCAGTACTTC	CASSQDGQAWQTQYF
-	TRBD1	TRBJ1-6	TRBV5-5	TGTGCCAGCAGCTTGAGACAGGGGCCCTATAATTCACCCCTCCACTTT	CASSLRQGPYNSPLHF
-	-	TRBJ1-1	TRBV19	TGTGCCAGTAGTGTAAGACAGGTCGTGACCACTGAAGCTTTCTTT	CASSVRQVVTTEAFF
-	-	TRBJ2-3	TRBV2	TGTGCCAGCAGTGAACTGGCCCCACCCAGCACAGATACGCAGTATTTT	CASSELAPPSTDTQYF
-	-	TRBJ2-7	TRBV7-2	TGTGCCAGCAGCTTATCAGCCTCCTACGAGCAGTACTTC	CASSLSASYEQYF
-	TRBD2	TRBJ2-5	TRBV2	TGTGCCAGCAGTTCCGGGGGGACCCAAGAGACCCAGTACTTC	CASSSGGTQETQYF
-	-	TRBJ2-5	TRBV5-1	TGCGCCAGCAGCTCTGCCGGAAAAGATTACTTC	CASSSAGKDYF
-	-	TRBJ1-4	TRBV4-2	TGTGCCAGCAGCCACCCACAGGGAGGAGATGAAAAACTGTTTTTT	CASSHPQGGDEKLFF
-	-	TRBJ1-1	TRBV28	TGTGCCAGCAGTTTTCACGGTGAAGCTTTCTTT	CASSFHGEAFF